One and the same sample provided the 20 T cell receptor beta chains below, sequenced in a study of T cell changes during pregnancy in multiple sclerosis. The assay was immunoSEQ multiplex PCR, and TCRdb's table has in-frame clones only and misses some. The data contain 55,000 to 75,000 clones, 90% to 95% of them singletons. The sequences come from peripheral blood, collected after pregnancy. The receptors were sampled from a female donor in good health, enrolled as a control in a pregnancy study.

The chain links TRBV9 to TRBJ2-2, with D perhaps TRBD1 (5 bases). Trimming stripped 1 base from V and 1 base from J, with 11 bases between. Germline V gene lookup returns CDR1 SGDLS and CDR2 YYNGEE. CDR3 length: 16 residues. The CDR3 loop is CASSVSGRVNTGELFF. In DNA form, the CDR3 reads TGTGCCAGCAGCGTAAGTGGCAGGGTGAACACCGGGGAGCTGTTTTTT.

The rearrangement uses TRBV6-5 and TRBJ2-7; TRBD1 matches at 7 bases. This CDR3 spans 15 amino acids. Per germline, CDR1 MNHEY and CDR2 SVGAGI. The V and J ends lost 8 bases and 1 base, in that order; junction bases with no gene match: 11. The CDR3 is CASRIPGGRSYEQYF. CDR3 coding DNA: TGTGCCAGCCGAATTCCAGGGGGTAGGTCCTACGAGCAGTACTTC.

The V call is TRBV6-1, the J call TRBJ2-1, with 9 bases identical to TRBD1. Germline V CDR1 and CDR2: MNHNS, SASEGT. The CDR3 is 16 amino acids. The V and J ends lost 4 bases and 3 bases, in that order; junction bases with no gene match: 7. In nucleotides, the CDR3 is TGTGCCAGCAGTGCCCCGGGGACAGGGCACTACAATGAGCAGTTCTTC. Amino acid sequence: CASSAPGTGHYNEQFF.

The CDR3 nucleotides read TGTGCCAGCAGCTTAACCGAGGGCAATTCACCCCTCCACTTT. Translation: CASSLTEGNSPLHF. This sequence joins TRBV7-3 and TRBJ1-6; no definite D call. V was pared by 0 bases and J by 7 bases, with 7 bases between. CDR1 is SGHTA, CDR2 FQGTGA, per germline. This CDR3 has 14 residues.

The J gene is TRBJ2-5, the V gene TRBV7-9; the D gene is possibly TRBD2 (5 bases). Germline V CDR1 and CDR2: SEHNR, FQNEAQ (reference sequence). The CDR3 is 14 residues long. Trimming pared 0 bases from V and 3 bases from J, leaving 8 bases between. In DNA, the CDR3 is TGTGCCAGCAGCTTAGCGGAGGTAAAAGAGACCCAGTACTTC. This codes for CASSLAEVKETQYF.

The rearrangement joins TRBV18 to TRBJ2-7; the D is unclear. The CDR3 is 14 amino acids. CDR1 KGHSH and CDR2 LQKENI come from the germline V gene. The V end was cut by 3 bases, the J end by 0 bases, with 9 bases between. CDR3 DNA: TGTGCCAGCTCACCGCCACAGCCCTCCTACGAGCAGTACTTC. This sequence encodes CASSPPQPSYEQYF.

The V call is TRBV9, the J call TRBJ1-1, with D perhaps matching TRBD1 (5 bases). Per the germline V gene, CDR1 is SGDLS and CDR2 is YYNGEE. The CDR3 extends over 16 amino acids. V was pared by 4 bases and J by 1 base, with 17 bases between. In DNA, the CDR3 is TGTGCCAGCAGCCCGTGGGGCAGTCCCTCGAACACTGAAGCTTTCTTT. Translation gives CASSPWGSPSNTEAFF.

This clone was seen more than once but under ten times. The chain is built from TRBV7-9 and TRBJ1-1; 7 bases are a match to TRBD1. Per the germline V gene, CDR1 is SEHNR and CDR2 is FQNEAQ (reference sequence). This CDR3 is 16 amino acids long. J was trimmed by 4 bases and V by 2 bases; bases with no gene match: 10. The CDR3 loop is CASSLSVTGAGTEAFF. The CDR3 DNA sequence: TGTGCCAGCAGCTTATCCGTTACAGGGGCCGGCACTGAAGCTTTCTTT.

V is TRBV7-6 and J is TRBJ2-7, with TRBD1 identical over 7 bases. V shed 0 bases, J shed 2 bases, and the junction held 7 bases outside the gene matches. Germline CDR1 reads SGHVS; CDR2 reads FNYEAQ. This CDR3 comprises 16 residues. This CDR3 reads CASSLAVGTVPYEQYF. In DNA form, the CDR3 reads TGTGCCAGCAGCTTAGCGGTGGGGACAGTACCCTACGAGCAGTACTTC.

V usage is TRBV5-6 and J usage is TRBJ2-3, with 7 bases aligning to TRBD1. The CDR3 length is 16 residues. Unmatched junction bases numbered 14, after V lost 4 bases and J lost 6 bases. The germline V gene has CDR1 SGHDT and CDR2 YYEEEE. The CDR3 DNA reads as TGTGCCAGCAGCCCGGGACAGTCGAATTTCAGGGATACGCAGTATTTT. Its protein product is CASSPGQSNFRDTQYF.

CDR3 protein: CASSLLSGYEQYF. The CDR3 DNA follows: TGTGCCAGCAGCTTATTGAGTGGCTACGAGCAGTACTTC. This rearrangement joins TRBV7-2 to TRBJ2-7, with unresolved D. Germline V gene lookup returns CDR1 SGHTA and CDR2 FQGNSA. This CDR3 has 13 residues. V lost 2 bases, J lost 3 bases, and 8 bases lay in between.

The CDR3 DNA reads as TGTGCCAGCAGCGCCAGACGGGGGGGGACCCTACCGCAGTATTTT. It codes for CASSARRGGTLPQYF. V and J are TRBV7-8 and TRBJ2-3; 8 bases line up with TRBD2. Looked up from germline, CDR1 is SGHVS and CDR2 is FQNEAQ. This CDR3 has 15 amino acids. The V and J ends lost 5 bases and 10 bases, in that order; junction bases with no gene match: 14. Full variable domain (missing parts from reference TRBV7-8 and TRBJ2-3): GAGVSQSPRYKVAKRGQDVALRCDPISGHVSLFWYQQALGQGPEFLTYFQNEAQLDKSGLPSDRFFAERPEGSVSTLKIQRTQQEDSAVYLCASSARRGGTLPQYFGPGTRLTVL.

This sequence joins TRBV6-4 and TRBJ2-1, with TRBD2 identical over 7 bases. After removal of 3 bases from V and 12 bases from J, the junction contained 8 bases not matched to a gene. The germline V gene has CDR1 MRHNA and CDR2 SNTAGT. The CDR3 extends over 13 amino acids. DNA for the CDR3: TGTGCCAGCAGTGAACAGTCTGGGACTACGCAGTTCTTC. Its translation is CASSEQSGTTQFF.

This chain uses TRBV30 with TRBJ1-4; 7 bases map to TRBD1. Trimming at V came to 2 bases and at J to 16 bases, leaving 7 bases not matched to a gene. This CDR3 comprises 11 residues. Germline-derived CDR1 and CDR2 are GTSNPN and SVGIG (reference sequence). The CDR3 loop reads CAWSLGTVRFF. The CDR3 DNA reads as TGTGCCTGGAGTCTCGGGACAGTCAGGTTTTTT.

This rearrangement joins TRBV30 to TRBJ1-5; D remains unclear. Trimming removed 0 bases at V and 3 bases at J, with 12 bases between. Germline CDR1 GTSNPN, CDR2 SVGIG (reference sequence). The CDR3 has 15 residues. The CDR3 protein is CAWSVRSGYNQPQHF. In DNA, the CDR3 is TGTGCCTGGAGTGTCCGCTCGGGTTACAATCAGCCCCAGCATTTT. Supplemented by reference TRBV30 and TRBJ1-5, the full variable domain reads SQTIHQWPATLVQPVGSPLSLECTVEGTSNPNLYWYRQAAGRGLQLLFYSVGIGQISSEVPQNLSASRPQDRQFILSSKKLLLSDSGFYLCAWSVRSGYNQPQHFGDGTRLSIL.

The genes are TRBV9 and TRBJ1-1; TRBD1 matches 7 bases. The CDR3 covers 18 residues. V was clipped by 0 bases and J by 3 bases; unmatched bases: 14. In germline, CDR1 is SGDLS, CDR2 YYNGEE. CDR3 sequence (DNA): TGTGCCAGCAGCGTAGACCCGCCAGGGGGAGTAGTTTACACTGAAGCTTTCTTT. Translated, it gives CASSVDPPGGVVYTEAFF.

The CDR3 protein is CASRKQGTETQYF. The CDR3 bases are TGTGCCAGCAGAAAACAGGGCACGGAGACCCAGTACTTC. The V and J genes are TRBV6-5 and TRBJ2-5, with D possibly matching TRBD1 (6 bases). CDR3 length equals 13 residues. V was clipped by 6 bases and J by 5 bases, with 13 bases between them. The germline gives CDR1 MNHEY, CDR2 SVGAGI.

J is TRBJ1-1 and V is TRBV9, with D unresolved. The CDR3 is 14 amino acids. Germline loops: CDR1 SGDLS, CDR2 YYNGEE. V was shortened by 0 bases and J by 6 bases, with 12 bases between the two germline ends. CDR3 sequence (DNA): TGTGCCAGCAGCGTAGACGAGGGAGGAGCTGAAGCTTTCTTT. It translates to CASSVDEGGAEAFF.

The chain couples TRBV5-1 to TRBJ2-5; 11 bases agree with TRBD2. The V gene's germline CDR1 is SGHRS and CDR2 YFSETQ. The CDR3 extends over 16 amino acids. V shed 1 base, J shed 1 base, and the junction held 3 bases outside the gene matches. CDR3 in amino acids: CASSLFTSGGQETQYF. The CDR3 bases are TGCGCCAGCAGCTTGTTTACTAGCGGGGGCCAAGAGACCCAGTACTTC.

Points on this clone: Other nucleotide sequences in the sample specify the same CDR3. This chain connects TRBV7-2 to TRBJ1-2; 7 bases are a match to TRBD1. This CDR3 contains 14 residues. J gave up 1 base and V 1 base, and 0 bases lay outside the gene matches. Germline V gene lookup returns CDR1 SGHTA and CDR2 FQGNSA. CDR3 coding DNA: TGTGCCAGCAGCTTAGGACAGGGTAACTATGGCTACACCTTC. This translates into CASSLGQGNYGYTF.